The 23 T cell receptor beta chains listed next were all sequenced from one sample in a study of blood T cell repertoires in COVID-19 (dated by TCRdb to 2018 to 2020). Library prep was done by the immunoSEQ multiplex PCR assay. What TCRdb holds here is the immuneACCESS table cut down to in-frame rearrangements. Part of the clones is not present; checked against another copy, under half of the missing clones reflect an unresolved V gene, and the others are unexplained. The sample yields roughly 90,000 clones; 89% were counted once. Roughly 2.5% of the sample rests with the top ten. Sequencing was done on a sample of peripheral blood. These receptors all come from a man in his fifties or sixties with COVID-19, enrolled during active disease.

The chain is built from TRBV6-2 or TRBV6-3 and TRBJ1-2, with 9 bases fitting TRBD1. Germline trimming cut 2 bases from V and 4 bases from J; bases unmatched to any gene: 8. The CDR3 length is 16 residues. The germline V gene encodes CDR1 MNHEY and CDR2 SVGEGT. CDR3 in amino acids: CASSYLGTGNSYGYTF. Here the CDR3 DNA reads TGTGCCAGCAGTTACCTTGGGACAGGGAATAGCTATGGCTACACCTTC.

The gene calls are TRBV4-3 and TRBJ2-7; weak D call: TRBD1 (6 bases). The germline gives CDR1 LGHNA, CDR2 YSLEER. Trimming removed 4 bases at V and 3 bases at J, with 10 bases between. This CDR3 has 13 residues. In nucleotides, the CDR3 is TGCGCCAGCAGCCGCGAGGACAGCTACGAGCAGTACTTC. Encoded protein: CASSREDSYEQYF.

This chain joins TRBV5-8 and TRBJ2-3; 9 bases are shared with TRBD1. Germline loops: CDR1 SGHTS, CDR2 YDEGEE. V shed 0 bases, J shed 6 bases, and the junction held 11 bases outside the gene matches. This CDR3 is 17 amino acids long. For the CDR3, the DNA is TGTGCCAGCAGCTTGGTTTTCGGGACAGGGATTGACGATACGCAGTATTTT. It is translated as CASSLVFGTGIDDTQYF.

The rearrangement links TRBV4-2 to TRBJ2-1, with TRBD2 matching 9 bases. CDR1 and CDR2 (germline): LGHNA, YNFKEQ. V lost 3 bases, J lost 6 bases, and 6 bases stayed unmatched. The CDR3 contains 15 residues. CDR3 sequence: CASSQQGGGANEQFF. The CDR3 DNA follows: TGTGCCAGCAGCCAGCAGGGCGGGGGGGCCAATGAGCAGTTCTTC.

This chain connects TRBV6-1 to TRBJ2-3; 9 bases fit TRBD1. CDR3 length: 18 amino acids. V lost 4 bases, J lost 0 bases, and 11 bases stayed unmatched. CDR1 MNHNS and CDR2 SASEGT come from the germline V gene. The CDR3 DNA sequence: TGTGCCAGCAGTGCTCCCGGGACAGGGCTTGTCAGCACAGATACGCAGTATTTT. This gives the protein CASSAPGTGLVSTDTQYF.

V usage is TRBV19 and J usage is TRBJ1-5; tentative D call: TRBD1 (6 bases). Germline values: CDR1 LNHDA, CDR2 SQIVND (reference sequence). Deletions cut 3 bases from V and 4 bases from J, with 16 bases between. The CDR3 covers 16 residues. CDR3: CASSIGQGIRNQPQHF. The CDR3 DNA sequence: TGTGCCAGTAGTATCGGCCAGGGGATTAGGAATCAGCCCCAGCATTTT.

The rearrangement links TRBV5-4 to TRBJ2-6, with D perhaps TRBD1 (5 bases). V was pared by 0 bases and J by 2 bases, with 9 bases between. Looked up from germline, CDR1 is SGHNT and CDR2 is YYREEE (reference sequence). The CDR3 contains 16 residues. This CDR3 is CASSLGRDPGANVLTF. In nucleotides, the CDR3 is TGTGCCAGCAGCTTGGGCAGGGATCCTGGGGCCAACGTCCTGACTTTC.

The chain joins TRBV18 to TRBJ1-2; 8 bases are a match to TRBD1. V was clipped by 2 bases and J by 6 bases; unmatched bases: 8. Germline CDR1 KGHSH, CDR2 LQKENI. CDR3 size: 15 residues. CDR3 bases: TGTGCCAGCTCACCAGCGTCGGGGACAGGCGATGGCTACACCTTC. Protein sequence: CASSPASGTGDGYTF.

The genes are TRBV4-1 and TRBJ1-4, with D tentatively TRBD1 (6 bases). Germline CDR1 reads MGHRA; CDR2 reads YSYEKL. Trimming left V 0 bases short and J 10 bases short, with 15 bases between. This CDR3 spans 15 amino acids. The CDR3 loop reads CASSQEGQGRVKLFF. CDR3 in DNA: TGCGCCAGCAGCCAAGAAGGCCAGGGGCGCGTAAAACTGTTTTTT.

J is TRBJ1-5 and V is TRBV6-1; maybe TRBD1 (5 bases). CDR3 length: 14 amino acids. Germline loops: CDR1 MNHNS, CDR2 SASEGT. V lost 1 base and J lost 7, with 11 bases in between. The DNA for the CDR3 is TGTGCCAGCAGTGAAGTTCAGGGCAGGCAGCCCCAGCATTTT. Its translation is CASSEVQGRQPQHF.

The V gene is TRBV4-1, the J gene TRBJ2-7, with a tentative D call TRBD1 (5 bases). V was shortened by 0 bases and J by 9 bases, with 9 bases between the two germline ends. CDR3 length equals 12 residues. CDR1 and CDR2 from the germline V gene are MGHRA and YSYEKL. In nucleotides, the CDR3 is TGCGCCAGCAGCCAAGAAGGGCAGGGGCAGTACTTC. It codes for CASSQEGQGQYF.

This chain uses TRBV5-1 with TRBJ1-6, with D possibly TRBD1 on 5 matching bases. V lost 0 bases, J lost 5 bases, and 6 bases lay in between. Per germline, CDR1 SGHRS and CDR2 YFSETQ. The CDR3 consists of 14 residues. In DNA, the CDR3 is TGCGCCAGCAGCTTGGGACAGAATAATTCACCCCTCCACTTT. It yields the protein CASSLGQNNSPLHF. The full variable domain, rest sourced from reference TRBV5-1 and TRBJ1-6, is KAGVTQTPRYLIKTRGQQVTLSCSPISGHRSVSWYQQTPGQGLQFLFEYFSETQRNKGNFPGRFSGRQFSNSRSEMNVSTLELGDSALYLCASSLGQNNSPLHFGNGTRLTVT.

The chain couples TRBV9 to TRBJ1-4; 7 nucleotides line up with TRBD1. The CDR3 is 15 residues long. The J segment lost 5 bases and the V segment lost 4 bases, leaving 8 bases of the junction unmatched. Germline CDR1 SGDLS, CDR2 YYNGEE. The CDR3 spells CASSRGGQLNEKLFF. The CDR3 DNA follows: TGTGCCAGCAGCCGGGGGGGACAGTTGAATGAAAAACTGTTTTTT.

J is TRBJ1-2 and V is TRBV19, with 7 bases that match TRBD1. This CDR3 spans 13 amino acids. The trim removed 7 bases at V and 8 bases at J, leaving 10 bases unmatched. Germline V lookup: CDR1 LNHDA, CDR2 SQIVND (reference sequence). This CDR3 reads CASNPTGSRGYTF. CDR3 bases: TGTGCCAGTAACCCGACAGGGAGTCGCGGCTACACCTTC.

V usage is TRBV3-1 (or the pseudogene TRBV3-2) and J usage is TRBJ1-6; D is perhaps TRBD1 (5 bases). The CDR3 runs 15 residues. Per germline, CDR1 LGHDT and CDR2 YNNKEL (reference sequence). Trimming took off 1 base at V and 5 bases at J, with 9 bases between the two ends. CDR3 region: CASSQAGGDNSPLHF. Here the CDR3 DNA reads TGTGCCAGCAGCCAAGCCGGAGGGGATAATTCACCCCTCCACTTT.

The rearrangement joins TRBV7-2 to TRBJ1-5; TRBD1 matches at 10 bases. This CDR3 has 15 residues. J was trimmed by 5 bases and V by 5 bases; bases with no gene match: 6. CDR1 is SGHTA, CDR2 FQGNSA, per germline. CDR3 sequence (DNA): TGTGCCAGCAGCCCAAGGACAGGGGGGGATCAGCCCCAGCATTTT. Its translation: CASSPRTGGDQPQHF.

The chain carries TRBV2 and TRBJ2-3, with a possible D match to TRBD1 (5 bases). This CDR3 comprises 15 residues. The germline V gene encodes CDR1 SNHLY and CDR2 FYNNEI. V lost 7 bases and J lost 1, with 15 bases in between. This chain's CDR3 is CASTLQDRGTDTQYF. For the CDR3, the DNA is TGTGCCAGCACCCTACAGGACCGAGGCACAGATACGCAGTATTTT. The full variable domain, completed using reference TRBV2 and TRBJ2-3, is EPEVTQTPSHQVTQMGQEVILRCVPISNHLYFYWYRQILGQKVEFLVSFYNNEISEKSEIFDDQFSVERPDGSNFTLKIRSTKLEDSAMYFCASTLQDRGTDTQYFGPGTRLTVL.

CDR3 coding DNA: TGTGCCAGCAGCCTGAAGGGACAGGGATCTAACGAGCAGTACTTC. This encodes CASSLKGQGSNEQYF. This chain connects TRBV7-9 to TRBJ2-7; the match to TRBD1 covers 9 bases. This CDR3 is 15 amino acids long. Germline V gene data show CDR1 as SEHNR and CDR2 as FQNEAQ (reference sequence). The trim removed 5 bases at V and 5 bases at J, leaving 10 bases unmatched.

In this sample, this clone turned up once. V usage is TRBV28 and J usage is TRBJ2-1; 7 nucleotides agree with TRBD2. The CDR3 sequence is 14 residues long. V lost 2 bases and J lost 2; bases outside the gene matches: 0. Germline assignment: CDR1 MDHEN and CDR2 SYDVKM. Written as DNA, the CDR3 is TGTGCCAGCAGTTTAGGGGGGGCCTACAATGAGCAGTTCTTC. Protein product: CASSLGGAYNEQFF.

The CDR3 DNA is TGTGCCAGCAGCCCGGGAGGATCTGGAAACACCATATATTTT. Its translation is CASSPGGSGNTIYF. The rearrangement joins TRBV6-9 to TRBJ1-3; D is unresolved. CDR3 size: 14 residues. V gave up 6 bases and J gave up 1 base, with 10 bases separating them. CDR1 is MNHGY, CDR2 SVAAGI, per germline.

This CDR3 reads CASSPFRGHDATNEKLFF. CDR3 DNA: TGTGCCAGCAGCCCCTTTCGAGGACATGATGCAACTAATGAAAAACTGTTTTTT. The chain is built from TRBV14 and TRBJ1-4, with D perhaps matching TRBD1 (5 bases). Germline CDR1 and CDR2: SGHDN and FVKESK. This CDR3 contains 18 residues. Trimming took off 4 bases at V and 0 bases at J, with 18 bases between the two ends.

The CDR3 region has the DNA TGCGCCAGCAGCAAAGGACAGAATGCTAACTATGGCTACACCTTC. Translating gives CASSKGQNANYGYTF. This chain links TRBV5-1 with TRBJ1-2; D may be TRBD1 (6 bases). This CDR3 contains 15 residues. Germline assignment: CDR1 SGHRS and CDR2 YFSETQ. The V end lost 4 bases, the J end lost 0 bases, and 13 bases lay between the germline ends.

This CDR3 reads CASRFRGETGYTF. The CDR3 region has the DNA TGTGCCAGCCGCTTCAGGGGGGAGACTGGCTACACCTTC. The chain couples TRBV2 to TRBJ1-2, with 7 bases lining up with TRBD1. The CDR3 runs 13 residues. V lost 8 bases to trimming and J lost 7 bases; unmatched junction nucleotides: 10. Germline CDR1 is SNHLY and CDR2 is FYNNEI.